The text below deals with one T cell receptor beta chain. Antigen specificity is unknown. TCRdb's table, derived via immunoSEQ multiplex PCR, lists solely in-frame clones and lacks some. The sample lists under 130,000 clones; roughly 87% were seen once. This entry belongs to a study of T cell responses to AZD1222 COVID-19 vaccine. General study points: The donor cohort was predominantly white British with a female majority, and clonal diversity may have been underestimated. Sampling captured repertoires only after the peak T cell response.

The sequence was collected from an adult who received the AZD1222 COVID-19 vaccine. The sequencing here drew on peripheral blood, taken 28 days after the second AZD1222 dose.

In nucleotides, the CDR3 is TGTGCCAGCAGTCTCCGGTGGATTCTAGCGGGGAGGAACACCGGGGAGCTGTTTTTT. Translated, it gives CASSLRWILAGRNTGELFF. The chain joins TRBV27 to TRBJ2-2, with TRBD2 matching over 9 bases. V shed 5 bases and J 1 base; nucleotides not matched to a gene: 14. This CDR3 is built from 19 residues. Germline CDR1 MNHEY, CDR2 SMNVEV (reference sequence).